The 5 T cell receptor beta chains given below trace back to one sample, sequenced in a study of cytomegalovirus exposure and HLA in healthy donors. PCR primers comprised 60 Vbeta and 13 Jbeta primers. Only in-frame clones appear in the TCRdb table, and some are missing; sequencing was by immunoSEQ multiplex PCR. The sample includes about 180,000 clones, 80% seen only once; the top ten take around 1.4%. Input material: PBMCs. The receptors here all came from a girl between 5 and 17 years old in good health and CMV-seropositive.

The chain couples TRBV4-3 to TRBJ2-1, with D perhaps matching TRBD2 (6 bases). V was shortened by 0 bases and J by 0 bases, with 12 bases between the two germline ends. CDR1 is LGHNA, CDR2 YSLEER, per germline. This CDR3 is 17 amino acids long. The DNA of the CDR3 is TGCGCCAGCAGCCAAGAAGTAGACGGGAGCTCCTACAATGAGCAGTTCTTC. Its protein is CASSQEVDGSSYNEQFF.

This clone has only one observation. V is TRBV29-1 and J is TRBJ2-7; D is perhaps TRBD1 (5 bases). V was clipped by 2 bases and J by 3 bases, with 11 bases between them. From germline, CDR1 is SQVTM and CDR2 ANQGSEA. This CDR3 comprises 13 residues. CDR3 nucleotide sequence: TGCAGCGTTGAAAGGGGTGGGGACTACGAGCAGTACTTC. Translating gives CSVERGGDYEQYF.

This chain links TRBV6-1 with TRBJ2-7; TRBD2 matches 9 bases. The CDR3 contains 15 residues. V lost 5 bases to trimming and J lost 3 bases; unmatched junction nucleotides: 8. The germline V gene has CDR1 MNHNS and CDR2 SASEGT. The CDR3 loop reads CASSTLSGSFYEQYF. As DNA, the CDR3 is TGTGCCAGCAGTACTCTTAGCGGGAGCTTCTACGAGCAGTACTTC.

J is TRBJ2-1 and V is TRBV7-9; 9 positions agree with TRBD1. The CDR3 totals 15 residues. CDR1 SEHNR and CDR2 FQNEAQ come from the germline V gene (reference sequence). The V segment lost 6 bases and the J segment 8 bases; nucleotides outside the gene matches: 11. This CDR3 reads CASRLGQGPRDEQFF. The CDR3 DNA reads TGTGCCAGCAGGTTGGGACAGGGTCCGAGGGATGAGCAGTTCTTC.

The rearrangement uses TRBV7-9 and TRBJ2-7, with 9 bases fitting TRBD1. CDR3 length equals 16 residues. Germline CDR1 SEHNR, CDR2 FQNEAQ (reference sequence). V shed 3 bases, J shed 6 bases, and the junction held 12 bases outside the gene matches. The CDR3, as DNA: TGTGCCAGCAGCTTCGCCCCCGGGACAGGGTCTACCGAGCAGTACTTC. Amino acid sequence: CASSFAPGTGSTEQYF.